The 14 T cell receptor beta chains given below trace back to one sample, sequenced in a study of cytomegalovirus exposure and HLA in healthy donors. The PCR contained 60 Vbeta and 13 Jbeta primers. TCRdb keeps only in-frame clones here, not all; method: immunoSEQ multiplex PCR. The sample yields more than 110,000 clones, about 84% seen once. Sequenced input: PBMCs. These receptors came from a man in his fifties in good health and CMV-seronegative.

This chain links TRBV5-8 with TRBJ1-2; the D is unclear. The length of the CDR3 is 13 residues. Germline V gene lookup returns CDR1 SGHTS and CDR2 YDEGEE. The ends were cut back, 2 bases at V and 3 bases at J, with 8 bases in the middle. The CDR3 DNA sequence: TGTGCCAGCAGCTTAAACAACCACTATGGCTACACCTTC. It specifies CASSLNNHYGYTF.

V and J are TRBV6-1 and TRBJ1-5; 12 nucleotides align to TRBD1. The germline V gene encodes CDR1 MNHNS and CDR2 SASEGT. CDR3 length: 15 amino acids. The ends lost 6 bases at V and 6 bases at J; junction bases unmatched: 6. The CDR3 sequence: CASRAGQGAGQPQHF. The CDR3 DNA is TGTGCCAGCAGGGCGGGACAGGGGGCTGGTCAGCCCCAGCATTTT.

The chain combines TRBV30 with TRBJ1-6; the D is unclear. This CDR3 comprises 15 residues. Between the trimmed V and J ends, which lost 4 bases and 8 bases, there was a span of 18 bases. Per germline, CDR1 GTSNPN and CDR2 SVGIG (reference sequence). The DNA for the CDR3 is TGTGCCTGGACGGGTAGTGAGCCGTCTTATTCACCCCTCCACTTT. Translation gives CAWTGSEPSYSPLHF.

The CDR3 nucleotides read TGTGCCAGCAGCTTCACTAGTCTCCGGGAGCTGTTTTTT. Encoded protein: CASSFTSLRELFF. V usage is TRBV7-2 and J usage is TRBJ2-2; weak D call: TRBD2 (5 bases). The V gene lost 3 bases and the J gene lost 9 bases, with 11 bases spanning the gap. The CDR3 has 13 amino acids. Germline V CDR1 and CDR2: SGHTA, FQGNSA.

As for this clone: The sample contains more than one DNA sequence encoding this CDR3. This chain joins TRBV27 and TRBJ1-5; weak D call: TRBD1 (6 bases). V gave up 6 bases and J gave up 6 bases, with 21 bases separating them. Germline loops: CDR1 MNHEY, CDR2 SMNVEV (reference sequence). The CDR3 is made up of 16 amino acids. DNA for the CDR3: TGTGCCAGCAGCTCAACCACAGGGTCATTCGGTCAGCCCCAGCATTTT. This encodes CASSSTTGSFGQPQHF.

This clone occurred a few times. The rearrangement links TRBV6-1 to TRBJ1-2; 10 positions agree with TRBD1. Germline V gene data show CDR1 as MNHNS and CDR2 as SASEGT. V lost 2 bases to trimming and J lost 4 bases; unmatched junction nucleotides: 10. CDR3 size: 17 residues. The CDR3 DNA sequence: TGTGCCAGCAGTGAACCTATGACAGGGGGCTGGAGCTATGGCTACACCTTC. This gives the protein CASSEPMTGGWSYGYTF.

This clone occurred once. The gene calls are TRBV30 and TRBJ2-1; perhaps TRBD2 as D (6 bases). The V gene lost 4 bases and the J gene lost 9 bases, with 13 bases spanning the gap. This CDR3 has 12 residues. CDR1 is GTSNPN, CDR2 SVGIG, per germline (reference sequence). The CDR3 nucleotides are TGTGCCTGGATTGGAGCGGGTGTTGAGCAGTTCTTC. It specifies CAWIGAGVEQFF.

The chain carries TRBV12-5 and TRBJ1-1; TRBD1 aligns across 7 bases. After removal of 1 base from V and 2 bases from J, the junction contained 4 bases not matched to a gene. This CDR3 comprises 15 residues. Germline V gene lookup returns CDR1 LGHNT and CDR2 FRNRAP. This CDR3 reads CASGLGRQGNTEAFF. The CDR3 DNA sequence: TGTGCTAGTGGTTTGGGTAGACAGGGTAACACTGAAGCTTTCTTT. Full variable domain (remainder filled in from reference TRBV12-5 and TRBJ1-1): DARVTQTPRHKVTEMGQEVTMRCQPILGHNTVFWYRQTMMQGLELLAYFRNRAPLDDSGMPKDRFSAEMPDATLATLKIQPSEPRDSAVYFCASGLGRQGNTEAFFGQGTRLTVV.

The rearrangement links TRBV30 to TRBJ1-1; D not certain. This CDR3 is 14 amino acids long. Germline loops: CDR1 GTSNPN, CDR2 SVGIG (reference sequence). V lost 3 bases to trimming and J lost 0 bases, with 11 bases between them. The CDR3 loop reads CAWRVGRMNTEAFF. CDR3 DNA: TGTGCCTGGAGAGTGGGGAGAATGAACACTGAAGCTTTCTTT.

The chain has TRBV18 and TRBJ2-7, with D perhaps matching TRBD2 (5 bases). This CDR3 is built from 14 residues. Trimming took off 3 bases at V and 2 bases at J, with 11 bases between the two ends. Germline loops: CDR1 KGHSH, CDR2 LQKENI. The CDR3 coding sequence is TGTGCCAGCTCACCGGACGGGGAACCCTACGAGCAGTACTTC. Protein product: CASSPDGEPYEQYF.

The table lists this clone with a few counts. The chain couples TRBV19 to TRBJ1-5, with 7 bases that match TRBD1. Per germline, CDR1 LNHDA and CDR2 SQIVND (reference sequence). V was pared by 4 bases and J by 3 bases, with 9 bases of the junction left unmatched. The CDR3 is 16 amino acids. The CDR3 nucleotides are TGTGCCAGTAGTAATAGGCCACAGGGGACCAATCAGCCCCAGCATTTT. Translating gives CASSNRPQGTNQPQHF.

This rearrangement joins TRBV11-3 to TRBJ2-3, with TRBD2 identical over 9 bases. J gave up 1 base and V 5 bases, and 4 bases lay outside the gene matches. This CDR3 is built from 15 residues. The germline gives CDR1 SGHNT, CDR2 YENEEA. This CDR3 is CASSMRTSGTDTQYF. CDR3 bases: TGTGCCAGCAGCATGCGGACTAGCGGCACAGATACGCAGTATTTT. Full variable domain (outside the CDR3, taken from reference TRBV11-3 and TRBJ2-3): EAGVVQSPRYKIIEKKQPVAFWCNPISGHNTLYWYLQNLGQGPELLIRYENEEAVDDSQLPKDRFSAERLKGVDSTLKIQPAELGDSAVYLCASSMRTSGTDTQYFGPGTRLTVL.

CDR3 DNA: TGTGCCAGCAGCTTGGCGGGGGACAGATCCTCTCGGGAGCAGTACTTC. It yields the protein CASSLAGDRSSREQYF. The rearrangement uses TRBV5-6 and TRBJ2-7; weak D call: TRBD1 (7 bases). This CDR3 has 16 residues. The ends were cut back, 0 bases at V and 7 bases at J, with 20 bases in the middle. CDR1 is SGHDT and CDR2 is YYEEEE in the germline V gene.

The rearrangement joins TRBV7-9 to TRBJ1-1; maybe TRBD1 (6 bases). Germline-derived CDR1 and CDR2 are SEHNR and FQNEAQ (reference sequence). The CDR3 is made up of 13 amino acids. The V and J ends lost 6 bases and 6 bases respectively, with 14 bases between them. In DNA form, the CDR3 reads TGTGCCAGCAGACAAATGCAGGGGTCTGAAGCTTTCTTT. It yields the protein CASRQMQGSEAFF.